This T cell receptor (beta chain) emerged from a study of blood T cell repertoires in COVID-19. Produced via immunoSEQ multiplex PCR; TCRdb's table is partial and in-frame only. The sample contains 85,000 to 130,000 clones, approximately 83% of which appear only once. The CDR3 totals 14 residues. J was trimmed by 12 bases and V by 3 bases; bases with no gene match: 9. The germline gives CDR1 SNHLY, CDR2 FYNNEI. Sequencing input: PBMCs or T cells enriched from blood (not recorded which). J is TRBJ1-4 and V is TRBV2, with 8 positions matching TRBD1. This receptor was obtained from a woman aged 45-65 years who had recovered from COVID-19. CDR3 loop: CASSDWTGRAELFF. The CDR3 nucleotides are TGTGCCAGCAGTGATTGGACAGGGAGGGCGGAACTGTTTTTT.